This TCR beta chain emerged from a study of neurological immune-mediated disorders. This clonotype appeared many times. MiXCR was run by TCRdb on the 5' RACE reads, yielding one entry per CDR3 protein. The sample records some 43,000 distinct CDR3 sequences, roughly 2.5% being singletons. The CDR3 covers 11 residues. Trimming shortened V by 5 bases and J by 4 bases, and 5 bases separated the two germline ends. Germline V gene sequence: CDR1 SEHNR, CDR2 FQNEAQ (reference sequence). The sequence was obtained from a man aged 25 to 40 with multiple sclerosis. Sequenced material: PBMCs. V gene TRBV7-9 combines with J gene TRBJ2-5; D uncertain. The CDR3 nucleotides are TGTGCCAGCAGCGTAGGAGAGACCCAGTACTTC. Its translation is CASSVGETQYF.